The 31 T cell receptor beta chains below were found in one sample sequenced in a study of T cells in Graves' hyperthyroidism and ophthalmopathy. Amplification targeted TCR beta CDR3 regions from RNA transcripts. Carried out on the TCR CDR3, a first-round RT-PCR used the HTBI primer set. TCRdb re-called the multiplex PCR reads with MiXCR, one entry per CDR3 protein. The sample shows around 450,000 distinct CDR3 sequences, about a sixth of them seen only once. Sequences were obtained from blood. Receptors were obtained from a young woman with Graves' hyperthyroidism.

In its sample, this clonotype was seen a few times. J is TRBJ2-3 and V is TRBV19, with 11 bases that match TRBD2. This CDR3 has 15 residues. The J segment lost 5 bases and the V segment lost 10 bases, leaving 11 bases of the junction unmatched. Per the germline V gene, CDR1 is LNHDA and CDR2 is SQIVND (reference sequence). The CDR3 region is CATRSYSGRVDTQYF. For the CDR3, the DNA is TGTGCCACCCGATCCTATAGCGGGAGGGTAGATACGCAGTATTTT.

The CDR3 region has the DNA TGCGCCAGCAGCTTGCCGGGACTAGCGGGATCCGAGCAGTACTTC. Its protein product is CASSLPGLAGSEQYF. The chain has TRBV5-1 and TRBJ2-7, with 13 bases aligning to TRBD2. Germline V lookup: CDR1 SGHRS, CDR2 YFSETQ. The V segment lost 1 base and the J segment 6 bases; nucleotides outside the gene matches: 4. This CDR3 spans 15 amino acids.

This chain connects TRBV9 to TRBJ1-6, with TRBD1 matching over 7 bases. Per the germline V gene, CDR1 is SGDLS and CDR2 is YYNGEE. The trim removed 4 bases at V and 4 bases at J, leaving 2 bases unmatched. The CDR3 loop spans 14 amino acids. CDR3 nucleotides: TGTGCCAGCAGCATACAGGGGTATAATTCACCCCTCCACTTT. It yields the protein CASSIQGYNSPLHF. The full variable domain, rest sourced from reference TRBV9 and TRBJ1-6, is DSGVTQTPKHLITATGQRVTLRCSPRSGDLSVYWYQQSLDQGLQFLIQYYNGEERAKGNILERFSAQQFPDLHSELNLSSLELGDSALYFCASSIQGYNSPLHFGNGTRLTVT.

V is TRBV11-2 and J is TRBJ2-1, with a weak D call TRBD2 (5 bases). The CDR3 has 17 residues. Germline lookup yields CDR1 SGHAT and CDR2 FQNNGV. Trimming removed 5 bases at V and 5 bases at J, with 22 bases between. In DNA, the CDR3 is TGTGCCAGCAGCCCACCACTAGTTTGGAACGCCGACAATGAGCAGTTCTTC. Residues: CASSPPLVWNADNEQFF.

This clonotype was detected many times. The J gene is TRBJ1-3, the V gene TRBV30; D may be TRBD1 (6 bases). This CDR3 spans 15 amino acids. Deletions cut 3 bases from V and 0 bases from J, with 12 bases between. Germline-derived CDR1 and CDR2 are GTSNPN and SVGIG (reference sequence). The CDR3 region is CAWRDRINSGNTIYF. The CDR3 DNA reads TGTGCCTGGAGAGACAGGATCAACTCTGGAAACACCATATATTTT.

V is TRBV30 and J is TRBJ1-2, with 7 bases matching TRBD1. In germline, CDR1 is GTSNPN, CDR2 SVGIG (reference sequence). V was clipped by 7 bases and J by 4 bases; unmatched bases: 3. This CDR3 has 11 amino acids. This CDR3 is CALTGSYGYTF. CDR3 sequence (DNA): TGTGCCTTGACAGGGTCCTATGGCTACACCTTC.

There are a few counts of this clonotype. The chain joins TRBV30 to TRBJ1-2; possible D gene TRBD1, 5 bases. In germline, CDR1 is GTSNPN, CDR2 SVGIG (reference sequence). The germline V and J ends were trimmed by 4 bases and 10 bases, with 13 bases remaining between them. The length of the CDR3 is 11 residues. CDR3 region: CAWTVWGYYTF. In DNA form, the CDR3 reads TGTGCCTGGACCGTCTGGGGCTACTACACCTTC.

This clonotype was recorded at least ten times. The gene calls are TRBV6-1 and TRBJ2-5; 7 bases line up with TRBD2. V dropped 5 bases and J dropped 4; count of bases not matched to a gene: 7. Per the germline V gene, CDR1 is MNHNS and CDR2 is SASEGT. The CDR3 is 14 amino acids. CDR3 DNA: TGTGCCAGCAGTCCTGGGTGGGGGGGAGAGACCCAGTACTTC. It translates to CASSPGWGGETQYF.

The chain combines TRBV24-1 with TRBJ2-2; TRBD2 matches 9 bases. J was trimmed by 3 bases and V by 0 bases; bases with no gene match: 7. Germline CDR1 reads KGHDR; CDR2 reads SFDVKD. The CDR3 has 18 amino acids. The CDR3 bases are TGTGCCACCAGTGATTTGCAGGGCGGGAGGGCCGACACCGGGGAGCTGTTTTTT. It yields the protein CATSDLQGGRADTGELFF.

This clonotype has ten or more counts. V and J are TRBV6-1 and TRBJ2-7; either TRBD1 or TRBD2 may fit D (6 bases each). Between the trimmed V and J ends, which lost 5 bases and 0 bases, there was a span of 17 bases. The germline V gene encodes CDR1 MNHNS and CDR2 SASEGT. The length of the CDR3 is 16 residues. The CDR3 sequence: CASSPLGGRSSYEQYF. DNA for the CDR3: TGTGCCAGCAGTCCCCTGGGGGGCCGTAGCTCCTACGAGCAGTACTTC.

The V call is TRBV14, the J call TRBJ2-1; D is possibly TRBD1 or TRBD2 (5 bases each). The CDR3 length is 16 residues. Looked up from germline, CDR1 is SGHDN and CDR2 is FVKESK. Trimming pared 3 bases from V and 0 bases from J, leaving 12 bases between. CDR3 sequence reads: CASSQWDGSSYNEQFF. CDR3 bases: TGTGCCAGCAGCCAGTGGGACGGCAGCTCCTACAATGAGCAGTTCTTC. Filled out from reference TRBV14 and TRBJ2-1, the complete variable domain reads EAGVTQFPSHSVIEKGQTVTLRCDPISGHDNLYWYRRVMGKEIKFLLHFVKESKQDESGMPNNRFLAERTGGTYSTLKVQPAELEDSGVYFCASSQWDGSSYNEQFFGPGTRLTVL.

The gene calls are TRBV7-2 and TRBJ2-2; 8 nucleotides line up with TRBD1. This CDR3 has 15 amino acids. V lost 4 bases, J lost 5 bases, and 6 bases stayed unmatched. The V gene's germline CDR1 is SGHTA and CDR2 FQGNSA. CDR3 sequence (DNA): TGTGCCAGCAGCTCAACCAACAGGGGGACCGGGGAGCTGTTTTTT. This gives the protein CASSSTNRGTGELFF.

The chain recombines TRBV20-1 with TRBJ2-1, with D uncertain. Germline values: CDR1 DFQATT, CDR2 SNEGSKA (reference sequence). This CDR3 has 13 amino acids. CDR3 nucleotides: TGCAGCGTTGAGCCAGTCTCCTACAATGAGCAGTTCTTC. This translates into CSVEPVSYNEQFF.

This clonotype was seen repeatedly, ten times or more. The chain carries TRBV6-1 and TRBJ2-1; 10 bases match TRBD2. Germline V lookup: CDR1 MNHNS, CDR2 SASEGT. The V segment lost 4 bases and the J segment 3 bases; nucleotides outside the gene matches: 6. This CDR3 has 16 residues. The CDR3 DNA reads TGTGCCAGCAGTGGAAGGACTAGCGGTCACTACAATGAGCAGTTCTTC. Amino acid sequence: CASSGRTSGHYNEQFF.

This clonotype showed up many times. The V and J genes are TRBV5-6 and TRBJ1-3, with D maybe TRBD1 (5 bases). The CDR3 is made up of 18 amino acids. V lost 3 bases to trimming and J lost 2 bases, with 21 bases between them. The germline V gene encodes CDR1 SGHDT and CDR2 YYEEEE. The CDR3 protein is CASSYLTTTGSTGNTIYF. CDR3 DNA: TGTGCCAGCAGCTACCTAACGACAACAGGATCTACTGGAAACACCATATATTTT. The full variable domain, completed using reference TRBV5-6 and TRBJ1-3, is DAGVTQSPTHLIKTRGQQVTLRCSPKSGHDTVSWYQQALGQGPQFIFQYYEEEERQRGNFPDRFSGHQFPNYSSELNVNALLLGDSALYLCASSYLTTTGSTGNTIYFGEGSWLTVV.

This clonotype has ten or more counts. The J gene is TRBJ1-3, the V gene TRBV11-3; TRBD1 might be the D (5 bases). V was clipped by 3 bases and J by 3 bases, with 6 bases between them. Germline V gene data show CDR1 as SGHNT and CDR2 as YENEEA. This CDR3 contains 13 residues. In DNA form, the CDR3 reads TGTGCCAGCAGCTTGGGGCTTGGAAACACCATATATTTT. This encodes CASSLGLGNTIYF.

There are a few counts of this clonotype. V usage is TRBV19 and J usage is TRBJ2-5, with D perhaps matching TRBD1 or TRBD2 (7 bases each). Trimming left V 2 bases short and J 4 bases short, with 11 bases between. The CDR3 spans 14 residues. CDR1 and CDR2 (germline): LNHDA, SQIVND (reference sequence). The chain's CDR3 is CASSIQGGTETQYF. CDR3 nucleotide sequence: TGTGCCAGTAGTATACAGGGGGGGACAGAGACCCAGTACTTC.

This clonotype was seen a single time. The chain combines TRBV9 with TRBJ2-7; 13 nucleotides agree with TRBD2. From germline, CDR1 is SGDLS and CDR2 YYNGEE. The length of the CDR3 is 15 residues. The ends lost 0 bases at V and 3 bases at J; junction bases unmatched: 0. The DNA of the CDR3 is TGTGCCAGCAGCGTAGGGACTAGCGGGGGCTACGAGCAGTACTTC. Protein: CASSVGTSGGYEQYF.

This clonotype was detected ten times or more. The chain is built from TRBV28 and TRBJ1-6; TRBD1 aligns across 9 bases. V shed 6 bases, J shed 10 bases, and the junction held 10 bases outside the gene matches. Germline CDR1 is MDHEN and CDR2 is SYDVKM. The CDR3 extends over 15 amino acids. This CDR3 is CASSPQWTGVSPLHF. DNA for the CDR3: TGTGCCAGCAGCCCCCAATGGACAGGGGTCTCACCCCTCCACTTT.

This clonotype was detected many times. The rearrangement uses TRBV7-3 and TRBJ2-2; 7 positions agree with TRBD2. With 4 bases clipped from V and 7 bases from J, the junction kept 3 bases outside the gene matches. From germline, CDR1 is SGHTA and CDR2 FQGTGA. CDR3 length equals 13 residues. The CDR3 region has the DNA TGTGCCAGCAGCTCGCAGCGGGGCGGGGAGCTGTTTTTT. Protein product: CASSSQRGGELFF.

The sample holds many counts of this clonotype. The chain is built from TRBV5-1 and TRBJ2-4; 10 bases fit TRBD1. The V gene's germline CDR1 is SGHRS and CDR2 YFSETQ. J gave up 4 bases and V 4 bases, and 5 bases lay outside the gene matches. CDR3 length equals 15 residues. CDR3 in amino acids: CASSDPGQGKNIQYF. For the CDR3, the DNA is TGCGCCAGCAGCGATCCGGGACAGGGGAAAAACATTCAGTACTTC.

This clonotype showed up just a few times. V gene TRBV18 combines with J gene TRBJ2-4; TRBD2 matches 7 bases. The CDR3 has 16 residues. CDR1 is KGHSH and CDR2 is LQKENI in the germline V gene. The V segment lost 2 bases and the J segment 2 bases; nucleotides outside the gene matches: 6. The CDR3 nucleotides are TGTGCCAGCTCACCAATCACTAGCGCATCCAAAAACATTCAGTACTTC. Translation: CASSPITSASKNIQYF.

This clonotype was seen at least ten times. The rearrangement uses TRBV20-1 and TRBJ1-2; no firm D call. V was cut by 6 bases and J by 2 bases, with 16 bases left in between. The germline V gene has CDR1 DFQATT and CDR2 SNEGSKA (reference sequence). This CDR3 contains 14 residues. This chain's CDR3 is CSAQTTDPNYGYTF. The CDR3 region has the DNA TGCAGTGCCCAAACTACAGACCCCAACTATGGCTACACCTTC.

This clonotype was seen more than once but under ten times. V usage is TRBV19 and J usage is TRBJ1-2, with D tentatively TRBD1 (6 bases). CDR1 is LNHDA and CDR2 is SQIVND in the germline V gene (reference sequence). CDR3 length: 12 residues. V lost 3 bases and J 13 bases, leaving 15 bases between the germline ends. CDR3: CASSIPPRGPTF. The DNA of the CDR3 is TGTGCCAGTAGTATCCCCCCCAGGGGCCCCACCTTC.

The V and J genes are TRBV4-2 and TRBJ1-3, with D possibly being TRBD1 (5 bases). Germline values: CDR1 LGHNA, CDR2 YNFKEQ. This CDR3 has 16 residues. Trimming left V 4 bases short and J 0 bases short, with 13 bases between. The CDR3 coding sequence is TGTGCCAGCAGCCTGGGGGGGATGCTCTCTGGAAACACCATATATTTT. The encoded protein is CASSLGGMLSGNTIYF.

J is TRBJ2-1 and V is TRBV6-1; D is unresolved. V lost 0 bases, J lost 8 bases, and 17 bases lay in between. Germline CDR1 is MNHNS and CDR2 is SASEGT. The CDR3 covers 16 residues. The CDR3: CASSEAQWTGDDEQFF. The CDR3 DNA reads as TGTGCCAGCAGTGAAGCGCAGTGGACCGGAGACGATGAGCAGTTCTTC.

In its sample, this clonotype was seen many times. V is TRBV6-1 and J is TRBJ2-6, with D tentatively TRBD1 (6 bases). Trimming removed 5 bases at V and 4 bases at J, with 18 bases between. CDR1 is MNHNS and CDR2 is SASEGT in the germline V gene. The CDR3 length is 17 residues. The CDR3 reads CASSSQGPASGANVLTF. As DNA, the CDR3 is TGTGCCAGCAGTTCTCAGGGGCCGGCCTCCGGGGCCAACGTCCTGACTTTC.

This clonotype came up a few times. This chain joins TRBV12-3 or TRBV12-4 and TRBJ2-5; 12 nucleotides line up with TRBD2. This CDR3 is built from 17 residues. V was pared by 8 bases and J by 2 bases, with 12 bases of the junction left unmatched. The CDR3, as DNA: TGTGCCAGCGCATTTACTAGCGGGGGGTGGGATCAAGAGACCCAGTACTTC. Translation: CASAFTSGGWDQETQYF.

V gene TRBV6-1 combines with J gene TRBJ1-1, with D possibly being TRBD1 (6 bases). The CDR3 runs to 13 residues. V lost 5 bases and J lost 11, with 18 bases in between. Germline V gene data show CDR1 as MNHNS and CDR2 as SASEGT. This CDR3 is CASSQQGLAAAFF. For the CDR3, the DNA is TGTGCCAGCAGTCAACAGGGATTGGCGGCGGCTTTCTTT.

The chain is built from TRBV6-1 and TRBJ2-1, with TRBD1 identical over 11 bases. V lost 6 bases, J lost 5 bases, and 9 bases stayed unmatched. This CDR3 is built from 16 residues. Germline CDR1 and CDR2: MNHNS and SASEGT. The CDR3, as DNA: TGTGCCAGCAGCCACCCGGACAGGGGGCCCGACAATGAGCAGTTCTTC. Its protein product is CASSHPDRGPDNEQFF.

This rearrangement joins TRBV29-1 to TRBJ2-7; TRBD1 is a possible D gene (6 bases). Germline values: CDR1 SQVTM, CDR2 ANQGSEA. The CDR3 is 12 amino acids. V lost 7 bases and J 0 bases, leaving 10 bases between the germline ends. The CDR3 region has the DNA TGCAGCGGTTCGACAGGCTCCTACGAGCAGTACTTC. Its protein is CSGSTGSYEQYF.